These T cell receptor beta chains were read from a single sample in a study of T cell responses to AZD1222 COVID-19 vaccine. Profiled with immunoSEQ multiplex PCR; TCRdb holds only in-frame clones, not every one. The repertoire holds 130,000 to 150,000 clones, with 92% as singletons. This sample comprised peripheral blood, obtained on day 0 of AZD1222 vaccination. These TCRs come from an adult in good health. Both conserved end residues are part of each CDR3. D genes are given only for firm matches. Expanded clones get a size class; other rows say once, few or many, or leave the size out.

length,D,V,J,size,CDR3,DNA
12,-,TRBV30,TRBJ2-3,-,CAWIGITDTQYF,TGTGCCTGGATAGGTATCACAGATACGCAGTATTTT
14,-,TRBV9,TRBJ2-3,-,CASSVAADTDTQYF,TGTGCCAGCAGCGTAGCAGCGGACACAGATACGCAGTATTTT
19,TRBD2,TRBV14,TRBJ2-4,-,CASSDAGLAGGPRRYIQYF,TGTGCCAGCAGCGACGCGGGACTAGCGGGAGGGCCGAGAAGGTACATTCAGTACTTC
16,TRBD2,TRBV7-2,TRBJ2-5,-,CASSPGLALFQETQYF,TGTGCCAGCAGCCCAGGACTAGCCCTTTTCCAAGAGACCCAGTACTTC
15,-,TRBV6-5,TRBJ1-4,-,CASRVTLVANEKLFF,TGTGCCAGCAGGGTCACCCTTGTGGCTAATGAAAAACTGTTTTTT
16,-,TRBV6-1,TRBJ1-2,-,CASSELPPTLGYGYTF,TGTGCCAGCAGTGAATTACCCCCGACCTTAGGCTATGGCTACACCTTC
14,TRBD1,TRBV7-2,TRBJ1-2,-,CASSVGGKDNGYTF,TGTGCCAGCAGCGTAGGGGGCAAGGATAATGGCTACACCTTC
13,-,TRBV29-1,TRBJ1-4,-,CSVGVRVNEKLFF,TGCAGCGTTGGGGTCAGGGTTAATGAAAAACTGTTTTTT
15,-,TRBV6-1,TRBJ1-2,once,CASSELPDSLYGYTF,TGTGCCAGCAGTGAACTTCCGGACAGTCTCTATGGCTACACCTTC
15,-,TRBV4-3,TRBJ2-7,few,CASSQEGDGAYEQYF,TGCGCCAGCAGCCAAGAAGGAGACGGAGCCTACGAGCAGTACTTC
14,TRBD1,TRBV19,TRBJ2-7,-,CASTWGTGANEQYF,TGTGCCAGTACCTGGGGGACAGGGGCCAACGAGCAGTACTTC
14,-,TRBV6-5,TRBJ2-1,-,CASTQGGGHNEQFF,TGTGCCAGCACCCAAGGGGGAGGCCACAATGAGCAGTTCTTC
17,TRBD1,TRBV29-1,TRBJ1-1,-,CSVVGWRQGALNTEAFF,TGCAGCGTTGTAGGGTGGAGACAGGGGGCTTTGAACACTGAAGCTTTCTTT
16,-,TRBV6-6,TRBJ2-3,-,CASSYGEGARGDTQYF,TGTGCCAGCAGTTACGGGGAGGGGGCGCGGGGAGATACGCAGTATTTT
16,-,TRBV28,TRBJ2-3,-,CASSLFRGGSTDTQYF,TGTGCCAGCAGTTTATTTCGGGGTGGGTCCACAGATACGCAGTATTTT
13,-,TRBV6-5,TRBJ1-4,-,CASSQGYNEKLFF,TGTGCCAGCAGTCAGGGATACAATGAAAAACTGTTTTTT
16,TRBD1,TRBV3-1/TRBV3-2,TRBJ2-1,-,CASSQRGQPPSNEQFF,TGTGCCAGCAGCCAACGGGGACAGCCACCTTCCAATGAGCAGTTCTTC
14,-,TRBV6-2/TRBV6-3,TRBJ1-1,-,CASSIDRMNTEAFF,TGTGCCAGCAGTATAGACCGAATGAACACTGAAGCTTTCTTT
14,-,TRBV2,TRBJ1-6,-,CASSEGQSGSPLHF,TGTGCCAGCAGTGAAGGGCAGTCAGGGTCACCCCTCCACTTT
18,TRBD1,TRBV15,TRBJ2-6,-,CATSREGTGGPGANVLTF,TGTGCCACCAGCAGAGAGGGGACAGGGGGGCCTGGGGCCAACGTCCTGACTTTC
14,-,TRBV9,TRBJ1-2,-,CASSPLTVKGGYTF,TGTGCCAGCAGCCCCTTGACAGTAAAAGGGGGCTACACCTTC
15,-,TRBV7-8,TRBJ2-3,-,CASSLVGGRTDTQYF,TGTGCCAGCAGCTTAGTGGGCGGACGCACAGATACGCAGTATTTT
12,-,TRBV30,TRBJ1-5,once,CAWSKLGQPQHF,TGTGCCTGGAGTAAACTCGGTCAGCCCCAGCATTTT
14,-,TRBV30,TRBJ1-5,once,CAWSVNTEDQPQHF,TGTGCCTGGAGTGTAAATACAGAGGATCAGCCCCAGCATTTT
18,-,TRBV4-3,TRBJ2-1,-,CASSRYVTTDSSGDEQFF,TGCGCCAGCAGCCGTTATGTCACGACAGACTCAAGTGGCGATGAGCAGTTCTTC
13,-,TRBV6-4,TRBJ1-6,-,CASRPTDNSPLHF,TGTGCCAGCAGGCCGACGGATAATTCACCCCTCCACTTT
13,-,TRBV6-6,TRBJ2-1,-,CASSSPVVDEQFF,TGTGCCAGCAGTTCCCCAGTAGTCGATGAGCAGTTCTTC
15,-,TRBV5-1,TRBJ1-6,-,CASSLEAANNSPLHF,TGCGCCAGCAGCTTGGAGGCAGCTAATAATTCACCCCTCCACTTT
16,-,TRBV28,TRBJ2-1,-,CASTLLLPGPYNEQFF,TGTGCCAGCACCCTGCTCCTCCCGGGACCCTACAATGAGCAGTTCTTC
14,TRBD2,TRBV3-1/TRBV3-2,TRBJ2-1,few,CASSWTSGDNEQFF,TGTGCCAGCAGCTGGACTAGCGGTGACAATGAGCAGTTCTTC
15,-,TRBV4-1,TRBJ1-5,-,CASSLGLTAHGPQHF,TGCGCCAGCAGCCTGGGACTGACGGCCCATGGGCCCCAGCATTTT
13,-,TRBV6-5,TRBJ1-4,few,CASLRAFNEKLFF,TGTGCCAGCTTGCGGGCCTTTAATGAAAAACTGTTTTTT
15,TRBD2,TRBV7-6,TRBJ2-7,-,CASSSGLGLVFEQYF,TGTGCCAGCAGCTCTGGTCTTGGACTAGTATTCGAGCAGTACTTC
13,-,TRBV24-1,TRBJ2-5,-,CATSDLAFETQYF,TGTGCCACCAGTGACTTGGCTTTCGAGACCCAGTACTTC
14,TRBD2,TRBV7-6,TRBJ2-3,-,CASSWDSGRDTQYF,TGTGCCAGCAGCTGGGATAGCGGGAGAGATACGCAGTATTTT
13,-,TRBV3-1/TRBV3-2,TRBJ1-1,-,CASSQAGNTEAFF,TGTGCCAGCAGCCAAGCCGGGAACACTGAAGCTTTCTTT
15,-,TRBV6-1,TRBJ2-6,-,CASSDTLNSANVLTF,TGTGCCAGCAGTGATACCCTCAACTCGGCCAACGTCCTGACTTTC
13,-,TRBV6-5,TRBJ1-5,-,CASRTTTKGAQHF,TGTGCCAGCAGGACGACAACGAAGGGGGCCCAGCATTTT
15,-,TRBV9,TRBJ2-2,once,CASSAWGVTTGELFF,TGTGCCAGCAGCGCTTGGGGGGTTACCACCGGGGAGCTGTTTTTT
16,TRBD2,TRBV9,TRBJ2-3,-,CASSVGLAASTDTQYF,TGTGCCAGCAGCGTAGGGCTAGCGGCTAGCACAGATACGCAGTATTTT
16,TRBD2,TRBV5-1,TRBJ2-1,-,CASSFLAGETYNEQFF,TGCGCCAGCAGCTTTTTAGCGGGAGAAACCTACAATGAGCAGTTCTTC